The 9 T cell receptor beta chains listed next were all sequenced from one sample in a study of T cell repertoires in cytomegalovirus infection. No cognate antigen is known for these TCRs. One entry per CDR3 protein, called by TCRdb with MiXCR from the reads. The table includes 200,000 or so distinct CDR3 sequences, 38% detected once. The source material was CD8+ T cells from cultured PBMCs, sampled from culture after CMV antigen stimulation. The receptors stem from a human donor in good health (CMV status not recorded). Some clones in this sample may be carry-over from other donors' samples.

This clonotype was detected only a few times. The chain joins TRBV7-8 to TRBJ2-2; 7 bases line up with TRBD1. V was clipped by 5 bases and J by 4 bases; unmatched bases: 16. The CDR3 contains 18 residues. Per germline, CDR1 SGHVS and CDR2 FQNEAQ. CDR3 loop: CASSILTGAAMITGELFF. The CDR3 nucleotides read TGTGCCAGCAGCATACTAACAGGGGCGGCCATGATCACCGGGGAGCTGTTTTTT.

This clonotype was recorded a few times. The CDR3 reads CASSLAIRGSNGYTF. For the CDR3, the DNA is TGTGCCAGCAGCTTAGCGATCAGGGGAAGCAATGGCTACACCTTC. The J gene is TRBJ1-2, the V gene TRBV7-2, with D tentatively TRBD1 (6 bases). V gave up 0 bases and J gave up 6 bases, with 14 bases separating them. CDR1 and CDR2 from the germline V gene are SGHTA and FQGNSA. This CDR3 contains 15 residues.

The chain has TRBV10-3 and TRBJ2-2, with D perhaps assigned TRBD1 or TRBD2 (5 bases each). CDR3 size: 15 residues. V lost 0 bases, J lost 5 bases, and 10 bases lay in between. Germline loops: CDR1 ENHRY, CDR2 SYGVKD. The CDR3 bases are TGTGCCATCAGTGAGTCAGGGACCAAGACCGGGGAGCTGTTTTTT. Translation: CAISESGTKTGELFF.

The CDR3 sequence is CASSARLGDNYGYTF. DNA of the CDR3: TGTGCCAGCAGCGCCCGCCTAGGGGATAACTATGGCTACACCTTC. The rearrangement joins TRBV11-2 to TRBJ1-2; D may be TRBD1 (5 bases). The germline CDR1 and CDR2 sequences are SGHAT and FQNNGV. The CDR3 totals 15 residues. V dropped 5 bases and J dropped 1 base, with 14 bases sitting between them. The variable domain in full, with the rest retrieved from reference TRBV11-2 and TRBJ1-2, is EAGVAQSPRYKIIEKRQSVAFWCNPISGHATLYWYQQILGQGPKLLIQFQNNGVVDDSQLPKDRFSAERLKGVDSTLKIQPAKLEDSAVYLCASSARLGDNYGYTFGSGTRLTVV.

The chain combines TRBV28 with TRBJ2-2; D possibly corresponds to TRBD1 (5 bases). There are 14 residues in the CDR3. CDR1 and CDR2 from the germline V gene are MDHEN and SYDVKM. V shed 7 bases and J shed 6 bases, with 15 bases lying between them. The CDR3 coding sequence is TGTGCCAGCACAAAGGGCAGGGTGGCCGGGGAGCTGTTTTTT. Translation: CASTKGRVAGELFF. Full variable domain (rest looked up from reference TRBV28 and TRBJ2-2): DVKVTQSSRYLVKRTGEKVFLECVQDMDHENMFWYRQDPGLGLRLIYFSYDVKMKEKGDIPEGYSVSREKKERFSLILESASTNQTSMYLCASTKGRVAGELFFGEGSRLTVL.

V is TRBV3-1 and J is TRBJ2-7, with D uncertain. Germline assignment: CDR1 LGHDT and CDR2 YNNKEL (reference sequence). The CDR3 has 13 amino acids. Trimming removed 6 bases at V and 5 bases at J, with 14 bases between. CDR3 DNA sequence: TGTGCCAGCAGTCCAAAAGCGATCAACGAGCAGTACTTC. Translated: CASSPKAINEQYF.

The rearrangement uses TRBV12-3 or TRBV12-4 and TRBJ1-5; 7 bases are shared with TRBD1. V lost 5 bases, J lost 5 bases, and 6 bases stayed unmatched. This CDR3 comprises 14 residues. The CDR3 DNA reads TGTGCCAGCAGTGCGGACAGGCCGGATCAGCCCCAGCATTTT. This codes for CASSADRPDQPQHF.

The chain employs TRBV2 and TRBJ2-1; D may be TRBD1 (6 bases). The CDR3 extends over 15 amino acids. CDR1 and CDR2 from the germline V gene are SNHLY and FYNNEI. Trimming removed 3 bases from V and 0 bases from J, with 9 bases in between. CDR3 DNA: TGTGCCAGCAGTGAGTACAGGGCCTCCTACAATGAGCAGTTCTTC. It encodes CASSEYRASYNEQFF.

The V gene is TRBV6-5, the J gene TRBJ2-7; TRBD1 agrees at 9 bases. V was clipped by 0 bases and J by 6 bases; unmatched bases: 6. The CDR3 extends over 15 amino acids. CDR1 and CDR2 (germline): MNHEY, SVGAGI. The CDR3 here is CASSYSTGQGGEQYF. The CDR3 coding sequence is TGTGCCAGCAGTTACTCGACGGGACAGGGAGGCGAGCAGTACTTC.